The clone carrying this T cell receptor (beta chain) was seen only once. This specimen comes from a study of blood T cell repertoires in COVID-19. Study-wide background: The samples span acute and convalescent COVID-19 from the United States, Italy and Spain. PBMCs, B-cell-depleted T cells, or T cells provided the cDNA or gDNA that made up the material.

The authors' processing: Reference gene primer amplification yielded estimated nucleated cell counts. Repertoires were generated with immunoSEQ multiplex PCR, while TCRdb's copy carries only in-frame clones and drops some. V, J and clone size are those of that table, while D and trimming were read from the DNA. This table has 250,000 to 350,000 clones, approximately 90% appearing once. The CDR3 covers 14 residues. Trimming removed 1 base from V and 6 bases from J; junction bases left unmatched: 5. Germline-derived CDR1 and CDR2 are SGHTA and FQGNSA. The chain combines TRBV7-2 with TRBJ2-7, with 8 bases matching TRBD1. The receptor was isolated from a man younger than 35 with active or convalescent COVID-19. The sample taken for sequencing was peripheral blood. The CDR3 nucleotides are TGTGCCAGCAGCTTAGGACAGGGGACGAGCGAGCAGTACTTC. It specifies CASSLGQGTSEQYF.